This entry lists 3 T cell receptor beta chains sequenced from one sample in a study of blood T cell repertoires in COVID-19 (dated by TCRdb to about 2020). The library was built by means of the immunoSEQ multiplex PCR assay. The immuneACCESS repertoire file appears here via TCRdb, limited to in-frame rearrangements. These files lack a portion of the clones; in checked studies, under half of the deficit traces to unresolved V genes, and the cause of the others is not known. The sample table shows tens of thousands of clones, and 83% are seen once. The leading ten clones occupy approximately 40% of the sample. The sequenced sample was peripheral blood. All receptors derive from a man older than 75 with acute or convalescent COVID-19.

This clone has a single count. This rearrangement joins TRBV10-3 to TRBJ2-5; D is ambiguous. V was cut by 2 bases and J by 7 bases, with 20 bases left in between. Germline lookup yields CDR1 ENHRY and CDR2 SYGVKD. This CDR3 region has 16 residues. The CDR3 DNA follows: TGTGCCATCAGTGAGGGTCACAGAACCGTCGTATGGACCCAGTACTTC. It is translated as CAISEGHRTVVWTQYF.

The CDR3 nucleotides read TGCGCCAGCAGCCAAGATCTCTATCAGCCCCAGCATTTT. As protein: CASSQDLYQPQHF. V usage is TRBV4-3 and J usage is TRBJ1-5; D ambiguous. CDR1 is LGHNA, CDR2 YSLEER, per germline. The CDR3 is made up of 13 amino acids. The germline V and J ends were trimmed by 0 bases and 5 bases, with 5 bases remaining between them.

The chain employs TRBV2 and TRBJ1-5, with no clear D. The CDR3 length is 13 residues. V lost 4 bases and J 6 bases, leaving 10 bases between the germline ends. Germline CDR1 and CDR2: SNHLY and FYNNEI. This CDR3 reads CASSGVPGQPQHF. The CDR3 DNA sequence: TGTGCCAGCAGTGGAGTGCCCGGTCAGCCCCAGCATTTT.